The 20 T cell receptor beta chains in this list originate from one sample, sequenced in a study of vaccination effects on CD4 cells after COVID-19. ViraFEST assay sequencing came after antigen-specific CD4+ T cells were expanded with viral peptide pools. CD4+ T cells were isolated after around ten days of culture. Absence of prior SARS-CoV-2 infection characterized the vaccine recipients, who showed negative nucleocapsid antibodies. Clones were read by immunoSEQ multiplex PCR, and TCRdb kept only the in-frame ones, dropping some. The table has 37,000 or so clones, about 66% seen once. For these TCRs, the target antigens are not known. Source: CD4+ T cells from PBMCs cultured with HCoV-OC43 spike peptides, taken before COVID-19 vaccination. The subset: HCoV-OC43 spike overlapping peptide pool stimulation. All receptors come from a human donor who received a COVID-19 vaccine.

This clone has just a few counts. The rearrangement uses TRBV3-1 (or the pseudogene TRBV3-2) and TRBJ1-1; D unclear. Trimming cost V 1 base and J 4 bases, with 10 bases left between them. The germline V gene encodes CDR1 LGHDT and CDR2 YNNKEL (reference sequence). This CDR3 has 14 residues. The CDR3 sequence is CASSQGEGSTEAFF. Written as DNA, the CDR3 is TGTGCCAGCAGCCAAGGCGAGGGATCCACTGAAGCTTTCTTT.

V is TRBV2 and J is TRBJ2-1; TRBD1 matches at 7 bases. CDR1 is SNHLY, CDR2 FYNNEI, per germline. Trimming took 8 bases from V and 5 from J; bases not matched to a gene: 18. The CDR3 sequence is 17 residues long. The CDR3 DNA is TGTGCCAGCGAGGGGGCGTTGGCTACCGGGAAAAACAATGAGCAGTTCTTC. Translating gives CASEGALATGKNNEQFF.

The J gene is TRBJ1-2, the V gene TRBV7-8; D call uncertain. The CDR3 runs to 14 residues. Trimming took off 1 base at V and 2 bases at J, with 8 bases between the two ends. Germline V gene sequence: CDR1 SGHVS, CDR2 FQNEAQ. The CDR3 bases are TGTGCCAGCAGCTTAGACAGTTGGAACTATGGCTACACCTTC. Protein: CASSLDSWNYGYTF.

The V call is TRBV30, the J call TRBJ2-5; perhaps D is TRBD1 or TRBD2 (5 bases each). The V end lost 3 bases, the J end lost 1 base, and 9 bases lay between the germline ends. Germline loops: CDR1 GTSNPN, CDR2 SVGIG (reference sequence). CDR3 length: 13 residues. The CDR3 DNA reads TGTGCCTGGAGGCCGGGGCCCCAAGAGACCCAGTACTTC. Its translation: CAWRPGPQETQYF.

The rearrangement uses TRBV6-4 and TRBJ1-1; unclear D gene. Deletions cut 0 bases from V and 1 base from J, with 6 bases between. CDR3 length equals 14 residues. The V gene's germline CDR1 is MRHNA and CDR2 SNTAGT. The CDR3 nucleotides read TGTGCCAGCAGTGACTCGATCTCGAACACTGAAGCTTTCTTT. Its protein product is CASSDSISNTEAFF.

The chain joins TRBV7-9 to TRBJ2-1; 8 bases are shared with TRBD1. Per the germline V gene, CDR1 is SEHNR and CDR2 is FQNEAQ (reference sequence). The CDR3 has 15 amino acids. The junction had 8 bases not matched to a gene; V was cut back by 5 bases and J by 5 bases. CDR3 sequence (DNA): TGTGCCAGCAGCCCCCCAGGGGGCGAGGACAATGAGCAGTTCTTC. Its translation is CASSPPGGEDNEQFF.

This clone was counted a few times. The V gene is TRBV5-4, the J gene TRBJ1-2; D is ambiguous. The germline V gene has CDR1 SGHNT and CDR2 YYREEE (reference sequence). The V and J ends lost 0 bases and 6 bases respectively, with 15 bases between them. This CDR3 is 15 amino acids long. The CDR3 loop is CASSLAGLGSNGYTF. The DNA of the CDR3 is TGTGCCAGCAGCTTGGCCGGGCTGGGCTCGAATGGCTACACCTTC.

J is TRBJ1-6 and V is TRBV4-1; tentatively, D is TRBD1 (5 bases). The CDR3 is 16 amino acids. V shed 5 bases and J shed 7 bases, with 18 bases lying between them. Germline-derived CDR1 and CDR2 are MGHRA and YSYEKL. The CDR3 loop is CASSYRDRGSNSPLHF. The CDR3 DNA is TGCGCCAGCAGCTACCGAGACCGGGGCTCCAATTCACCCCTCCACTTT.

This chain links TRBV21-1 with TRBJ1-4; the D call of TRBD1 is as the table states it, not checked on the DNA. TRBV21-1 is an annotated pseudogene. The CDR3 consists of 21 residues. CDR3 sequence reads: CASSKATLGQGGPTTNEKLFF. CDR3 DNA: TGTGCCAGCAGCAAAGCGACTCTAGGACAGGGGGGCCCCACAACTAATGAAAAACTGTTTTTT.

This clone was seen just once. The chain is built from TRBV13 and TRBJ2-1; 11 nucleotides match TRBD2. V was pared by 5 bases and J by 0 bases, with 24 bases of the junction left unmatched. From germline, CDR1 is PRHDT and CDR2 FYEKMQ (reference sequence). The CDR3 is 23 amino acids. This CDR3 reads CASSLWFDLGTSGPLGSYNEQFF. In DNA, the CDR3 is TGTGCCAGCAGCCTATGGTTCGACCTGGGGACTAGCGGCCCCCTGGGCTCCTACAATGAGCAGTTCTTC.

J is TRBJ2-7 and V is TRBV12-3 or TRBV12-4, with D unresolved. The germline V and J ends were trimmed by 6 bases and 5 bases, with 11 bases remaining between them. The CDR3 covers 12 residues. The CDR3 loop reads CASRDGVNEQYF. The CDR3 DNA sequence: TGTGCCAGCAGGGACGGCGTCAACGAGCAGTACTTC.

The chain is built from TRBV5-6 and TRBJ2-5; 10 bases are shared with TRBD1. Germline V CDR1 and CDR2: SGHDT, YYEEEE. CDR3 length: 15 residues. V gave up 3 bases and J gave up 5 bases; unmatched junction bases: 7. The CDR3, as DNA: TGTGCCAGCAGCTCAAGGGGGACAGGGGTCGAGACCCAGTACTTC. It specifies CASSSRGTGVETQYF.

The chain uses TRBV4-2 and TRBJ1-5; no clear D. The V gene lost 0 bases and the J gene lost 3 bases, with 9 bases spanning the gap. Germline assignment: CDR1 LGHNA and CDR2 YNFKEQ. CDR3 size: 15 residues. CDR3 residues: CASSQDGRNNQPQHF. CDR3 nucleotide sequence: TGTGCCAGCAGCCAAGATGGCCGGAACAATCAGCCCCAGCATTTT.

The chain uses TRBV5-1 and TRBJ1-3; 9 bases are a match to TRBD1. This CDR3 spans 18 amino acids. V lost 4 bases, J lost 0 bases, and 11 bases stayed unmatched. The V gene's germline CDR1 is SGHRS and CDR2 YFSETQ. The CDR3 spells CASSRNPGQGGSGNTIYF. CDR3 DNA sequence: TGCGCCAGCAGCCGGAACCCGGGACAGGGTGGCTCTGGAAACACCATATATTTT.

This clone has only a few counts. This chain connects TRBV2 to TRBJ1-4, with a possible D match to TRBD1 (6 bases). Germline V gene sequence: CDR1 SNHLY, CDR2 FYNNEI. CDR3 length: 14 residues. Trimming took off 5 bases at V and 6 bases at J, with 13 bases between the two ends. CDR3 region: CASSQTGRYEKLFF. DNA for the CDR3: TGTGCCAGCAGTCAAACAGGGCGGTATGAAAAACTGTTTTTT.

This clone turned up a few times. The chain carries TRBV5-1 and TRBJ2-7; tentative D call: TRBD2 (6 bases). Trimming shortened V by 0 bases and J by 1 base, and 14 bases separated the two germline ends. The germline CDR1 and CDR2 sequences are SGHRS and YFSETQ. The CDR3 runs 16 residues. In DNA, the CDR3 is TGCGCCAGCAGCTTGGCCGGGGGAAAAATGTCCTACGAGCAGTACTTC. As protein: CASSLAGGKMSYEQYF.

This rearrangement joins TRBV18 to TRBJ2-3; 8 positions agree with TRBD1. V lost 4 bases and J lost 6; bases outside the gene matches: 3. Germline assignment: CDR1 KGHSH and CDR2 LQKENI. This CDR3 contains 13 residues. As DNA, the CDR3 is TGTGCCAGCTCACTGCGACAGGGGGATACGCAGTATTTT. Translation: CASSLRQGDTQYF. The variable domain in full, completed from reference TRBV18 and TRBJ2-3, reads NAGVMQNPRHLVRRRGQEARLRCSPMKGHSHVYWYRQLPEEGLKFMVYLQKENIIDESGMPKERFSAEFPKEGPSILRIQQVVRGDSAAYFCASSLRQGDTQYFGPGTRLTVL.

The V gene is TRBV5-6, the J gene TRBJ1-2; D is undetermined. Trimming cost V 4 bases and J 0 bases, with 16 bases left between them. Germline V CDR1 and CDR2: SGHDT, YYEEEE. CDR3 size: 16 residues. Here the CDR3 reads CASSATGSTANYGYTF. The DNA for the CDR3 is TGTGCCAGCAGCGCTACCGGGTCAACAGCTAACTATGGCTACACCTTC.

This chain links TRBV3-1 (or the pseudogene TRBV3-2) with TRBJ2-1; D might be TRBD1 or TRBD2, each matching 6 bases. The V gene's germline CDR1 is LGHDT and CDR2 YNNKEL (reference sequence). The V end lost 0 bases, the J end lost 6 bases, and 21 bases lay between the germline ends. This CDR3 contains 18 residues. The chain's CDR3 is CASSQDPQTGRRGNEQFF. The CDR3 coding sequence is TGTGCCAGCAGCCAAGACCCCCAAACAGGGAGGAGGGGCAATGAGCAGTTCTTC.

A remark on this clone: The sample contains more than one DNA sequence encoding this CDR3. The chain uses TRBV5-1 and TRBJ2-5; 9 nucleotides match TRBD1. With V trimmed by 0 bases and J by 5 bases, 2 bases remained unmatched. CDR3 size: 14 residues. From germline, CDR1 is SGHRS and CDR2 YFSETQ. CDR3 nucleotide sequence: TGCGCCAGCAGCTTGGACAGGGGGCAGGAGACCCAGTACTTC. Amino acid sequence: CASSLDRGQETQYF.